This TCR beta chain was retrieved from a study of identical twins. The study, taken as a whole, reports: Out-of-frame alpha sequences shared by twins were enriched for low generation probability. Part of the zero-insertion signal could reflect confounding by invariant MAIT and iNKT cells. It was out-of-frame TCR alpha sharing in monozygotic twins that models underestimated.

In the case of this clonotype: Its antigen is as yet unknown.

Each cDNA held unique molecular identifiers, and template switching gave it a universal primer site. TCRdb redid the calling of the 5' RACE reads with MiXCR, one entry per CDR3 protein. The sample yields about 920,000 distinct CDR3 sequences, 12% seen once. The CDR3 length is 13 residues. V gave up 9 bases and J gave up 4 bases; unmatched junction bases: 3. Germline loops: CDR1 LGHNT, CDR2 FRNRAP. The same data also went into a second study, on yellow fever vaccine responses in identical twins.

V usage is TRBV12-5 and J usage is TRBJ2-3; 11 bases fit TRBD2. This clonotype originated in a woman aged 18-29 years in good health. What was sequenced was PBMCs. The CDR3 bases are TGTGCTAGCACGACTAGCGGGGCAGATACGCAGTATTTT. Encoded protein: CASTTSGADTQYF.